These 6 T cell receptor beta chains share one sample of origin, sequenced in a study of T-cell memory formation after mild COVID-19. A single record per CDR3 protein comes from TCRdb applying MiXCR to the 5' RACE reads. The sample includes more than 150,000 distinct CDR3 sequences, around 10% of them seen just once. The sequenced sample was PBMCs or a T cell subset sorted from them (not recorded which). These receptor sequences come from a man aged 18 to 29 who had mild COVID-19 (a few samples of this study predate the infection). Cell type and time point are not known.

In its sample, this clonotype was seen many times. This chain links TRBV6-5 with TRBJ2-3; TRBD1 is a possible D gene (5 bases). V gave up 2 bases and J gave up 2 bases, with 8 bases separating them. Looked up from germline, CDR1 is MNHEY and CDR2 is SVGAGI. The CDR3 has 14 residues. As DNA, the CDR3 is TGTGCCAGCAGTTACACCAGGGTCACAGATACGCAGTATTTT. It specifies CASSYTRVTDTQYF.

J is TRBJ2-5 and V is TRBV5-1; a weak D match, TRBD2 (6 bases). Trimming took 0 bases from V and 6 from J, leaving 12 bases between them. CDR1 and CDR2 from the germline V gene are SGHRS and YFSETQ. The CDR3 consists of 14 residues. Here the CDR3 reads CASSLDPGVKTQYF. Written as DNA, the CDR3 is TGCGCCAGCAGCTTGGATCCGGGGGTGAAGACCCAGTACTTC.

This clonotype has only a few counts. The CDR3 sequence is CASGLPGQGLKEQYV. The CDR3, as DNA: TGTGCCAGCGGACTACCGGGACAGGGTTTGAAAGAGCAGTACGTC. The chain recombines TRBV28 with TRBJ2-7; 9 bases align to TRBD1. V trimming: 8 bases; J trimming: 7 bases; junction bases outside the gene matches: 15. Per germline, CDR1 MDHEN and CDR2 SYDVKM. This CDR3 contains 15 residues.

This clonotype has just a few counts. The gene calls are TRBV27 and TRBJ2-4; possible D gene TRBD2, 6 bases. Germline V CDR1 and CDR2: MNHEY, SMNVEV (reference sequence). Trimming pared 4 bases from V and 1 base from J, leaving 17 bases between. There are 17 residues in the CDR3. The CDR3 nucleotides read TGTGCCAGCAGTTCTAAGAGTAGTGGGGGGGCCAAAAACATTCAGTACTTC. Its protein is CASSSKSSGGAKNIQYF.

This clonotype appeared a few times. This chain uses TRBV5-8 with TRBJ2-3; 9 bases align to TRBD1. Trimming at V came to 7 bases and at J to 5 bases, leaving 8 bases not matched to a gene. Germline V gives CDR1 SGHTS, CDR2 YDEGEE. The CDR3 length is 14 residues. The CDR3 nucleotides are TGTGCCAGCCTACCGGGACAGGGAAAAGATACGCAGTATTTT. This sequence encodes CASLPGQGKDTQYF.

The chain has TRBV3-1 and TRBJ2-7, with D unresolved. The germline V gene has CDR1 LGHDT and CDR2 YNNKEL (reference sequence). Trimming left V 3 bases short and J 0 bases short, with 15 bases between. The CDR3 contains 16 residues. As DNA, the CDR3 is TGTGCCAGCAGCCATGTTTCTCGGGTGAACTCCTACGAGCAGTACGTC. Translated: CASSHVSRVNSYEQYV.